The 11 T cell receptor beta chains below come from one sample, sequenced in a study of blood T cell repertoires in COVID-19. Libraries were prepared by immunoSEQ multiplex PCR; TCRdb keeps only in-frame clonotypes and omits some of them. The sample includes about 180,000 clones, about nine tenths of them seen just once. Sequenced material: peripheral blood. The receptors here all came from a man between 70 and 80 years old with active or convalescent COVID-19.

V usage is TRBV7-8 and J usage is TRBJ1-5, with D hard to call. Germline CDR1 reads SGHVS; CDR2 reads FQNEAQ. The CDR3 loop spans 17 amino acids. The ends were cut back, 0 bases at V and 0 bases at J, with 12 bases in the middle. The CDR3 loop is CASSLAREHYSNQPQHF. The DNA of the CDR3 is TGTGCCAGCAGCTTAGCGCGGGAACATTATAGCAATCAGCCCCAGCATTTT.

The chain employs TRBV10-3 and TRBJ2-7; possibly TRBD2 for D (6 bases). V lost 3 bases to trimming and J lost 0 bases, with 21 bases between them. The germline V gene encodes CDR1 ENHRY and CDR2 SYGVKD. CDR3 size: 18 residues. The CDR3 DNA is TGTGCCATCAGTGACCCGGGGGAGTTGCGGGGTAGCTCCTACGAGCAGTACTTC. Its protein is CAISDPGELRGSSYEQYF.

The V and J genes are TRBV11-3 and TRBJ2-3; a possible D gene is TRBD2 (6 bases). V was clipped by 4 bases and J by 8 bases, with 10 bases between them. This CDR3 contains 12 residues. In germline, CDR1 is SGHNT, CDR2 YENEEA. The CDR3 protein is CASSSGLSTQYF. Here the CDR3 DNA reads TGTGCCAGCAGCTCAGGACTAAGTACGCAGTATTTT.

The chain couples TRBV19 to TRBJ1-2; D is possibly TRBD1 (5 bases). V was pared by 5 bases and J by 8 bases, with 15 bases between. Germline V lookup: CDR1 LNHDA, CDR2 SQIVND (reference sequence). The CDR3 is 13 residues long. The CDR3 sequence: CASSPWGTMGYTF. DNA of the CDR3: TGTGCCAGTAGTCCTTGGGGGACTATGGGCTACACCTTC.

DNA for the CDR3: TGTGCCAGCAAGGACAGCAACTATGGCTACACCTTC. Its protein is CASKDSNYGYTF. V usage is TRBV28 and J usage is TRBJ1-2; maybe TRBD1 (6 bases). This CDR3 has 12 residues. Trimming left V 7 bases short and J 2 bases short, with 8 bases between. CDR1 is MDHEN, CDR2 SYDVKM, per germline.

This clone showed up just a few times. This chain joins TRBV27 and TRBJ2-7; TRBD1 is a possible D gene (6 bases). V shed 6 bases and J shed 2 bases, with 14 bases lying between them. CDR1 is MNHEY and CDR2 is SMNVEV in the germline V gene (reference sequence). This CDR3 contains 14 residues. The CDR3 nucleotides read TGTGCCAGCAGGGGGACCGGGACACCCTACGAGCAGTACTTC. It is translated as CASRGTGTPYEQYF.

The chain joins TRBV5-1 to TRBJ1-2; D not resolved. Trimming took off 0 bases at V and 2 bases at J, with 11 bases between the two ends. The CDR3 sequence is 15 residues long. Germline V CDR1 and CDR2: SGHRS, YFSETQ. CDR3 residues: CASSLEDGGNYGYTF. The CDR3 bases are TGCGCCAGCAGCTTGGAAGACGGCGGGAACTATGGCTACACCTTC.

The chain carries TRBV27 and TRBJ1-1; D perhaps matches TRBD1 (6 bases). CDR1 and CDR2 (germline): MNHEY, SMNVEV (reference sequence). Trimming cost V 1 base and J 0 bases, with 9 bases left between them. There are 15 residues in the CDR3. The DNA of the CDR3 is TGTGCCAGCAGTTTATTGGACAGTCTGAACACTGAAGCTTTCTTT. Its protein is CASSLLDSLNTEAFF.

The chain links TRBV4-1 to TRBJ1-2; 7 bases fit TRBD1. Per germline, CDR1 MGHRA and CDR2 YSYEKL. There are 15 residues in the CDR3. With V trimmed by 7 bases and J by 0 bases, 8 bases remained unmatched. CDR3 protein: CASTQGGAANYGYTF. DNA for the CDR3: TGCGCCAGCACCCAGGGGGGAGCAGCTAACTATGGCTACACCTTC.

V usage is TRBV9 and J usage is TRBJ2-6; a weak D match, TRBD2 (7 bases). There are 17 residues in the CDR3. Trimming pared 0 bases from V and 5 bases from J, leaving 15 bases between. The germline V gene encodes CDR1 SGDLS and CDR2 YYNGEE. CDR3 DNA sequence: TGTGCCAGCAGCGTAGAGGGGGGGACCTGGAGGGCCAACGTCCTGACTTTC. Translated: CASSVEGGTWRANVLTF.

V usage is TRBV12-3 or TRBV12-4 and J usage is TRBJ2-1; D is uncertain. The CDR3 runs to 12 residues. Trimming left V 3 bases short and J 10 bases short, with 10 bases between. In DNA form, the CDR3 reads TGTGCCAGCAGTTTCGCCTCACAGGAGCAGTTCTTC. This codes for CASSFASQEQFF.